Described below is a single T cell receptor beta chain sequence and its context. V dropped 10 bases and J dropped 2 bases, with 11 bases sitting between them. CDR3 length equals 12 residues. This specimen belongs to a study of T cell responses to AZD1222 COVID-19 vaccine. Here immunoSEQ multiplex PCR was the method, and the copy in TCRdb shows in-frame clones only, minus some. Found here are roughly 180,000 clones, approximately 92% of them singletons; the top ten hold 6% to 8%. The sample here was peripheral blood, taken on day 0 of AZD1222 vaccination. The chain is built from TRBV12-3 or TRBV12-4 and TRBJ1-2; possible D gene TRBD1, 5 bases. This TCR derives from an adult in good health. The CDR3 sequence: CATQRGNYGYTF. The CDR3, as DNA: TGTGCCACCCAAAGGGGAAACTATGGCTACACCTTC.